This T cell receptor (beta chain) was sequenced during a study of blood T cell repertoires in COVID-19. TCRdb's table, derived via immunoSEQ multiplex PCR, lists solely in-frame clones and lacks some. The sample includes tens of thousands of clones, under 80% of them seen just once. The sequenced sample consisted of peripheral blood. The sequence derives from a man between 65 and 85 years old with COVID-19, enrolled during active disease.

Here the CDR3 reads CSASGLARVYNEQFF. CDR3 sequence (DNA): TGCAGTGCTAGTGGACTAGCCAGGGTCTACAATGAGCAGTTCTTC. The rearrangement uses TRBV20-1 and TRBJ2-1, with 8 bases aligning to TRBD2. V dropped 3 bases and J dropped 3; count of bases not matched to a gene: 7. Germline lookup yields CDR1 DFQATT and CDR2 SNEGSKA (reference sequence). The CDR3 extends over 15 amino acids.